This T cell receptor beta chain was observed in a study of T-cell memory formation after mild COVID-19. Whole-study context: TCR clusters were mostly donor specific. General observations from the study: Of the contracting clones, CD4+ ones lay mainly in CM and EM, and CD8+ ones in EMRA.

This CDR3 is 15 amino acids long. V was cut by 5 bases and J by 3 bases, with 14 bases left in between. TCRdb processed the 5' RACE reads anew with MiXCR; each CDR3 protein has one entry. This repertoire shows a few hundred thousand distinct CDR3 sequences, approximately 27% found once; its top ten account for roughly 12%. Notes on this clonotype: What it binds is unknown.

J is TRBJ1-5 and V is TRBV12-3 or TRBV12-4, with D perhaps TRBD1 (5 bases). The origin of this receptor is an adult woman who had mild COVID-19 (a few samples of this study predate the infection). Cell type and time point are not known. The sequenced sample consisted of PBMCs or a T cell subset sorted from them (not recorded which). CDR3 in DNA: TGTGCCAGCAGTACCCTACGGGGCCCCAATCAGCCCCAGCATTTT. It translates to CASSTLRGPNQPQHF.